This TCR beta chain was identified in a study of early stage breast cancer tumors. Study details: Of some 17 invasive breast tumors, fewer than 13 were hormone receptor-positive, HER2-negative. General study results and limits: Enriched TCRB sequences shared across patients were mostly commonly generated sequences. Tumors had roughly 2.5-fold higher T cell density than normal breast.

The assay was immunoSEQ multiplex PCR, and TCRdb's table has in-frame clones only and misses some. This sample has about 72,000 clones, with 65% to 80% found just once. V was shortened by 6 bases and J by 7 bases, with 13 bases between the two germline ends. The CDR3 spans 13 residues. In germline, CDR1 is LNHDA, CDR2 SQIVND (reference sequence). A remark on this clone: Its antigen remains unidentified.

The J gene is TRBJ1-5, the V gene TRBV19, with D perhaps TRBD1 (5 bases). This TCR was recovered from a person in their sixties with breast cancer. Material: blood. The CDR3 protein is CASSRIGAQPQHF. CDR3 coding DNA: TGTGCCAGTAGCCGGATTGGGGCCCAGCCCCAGCATTTT.